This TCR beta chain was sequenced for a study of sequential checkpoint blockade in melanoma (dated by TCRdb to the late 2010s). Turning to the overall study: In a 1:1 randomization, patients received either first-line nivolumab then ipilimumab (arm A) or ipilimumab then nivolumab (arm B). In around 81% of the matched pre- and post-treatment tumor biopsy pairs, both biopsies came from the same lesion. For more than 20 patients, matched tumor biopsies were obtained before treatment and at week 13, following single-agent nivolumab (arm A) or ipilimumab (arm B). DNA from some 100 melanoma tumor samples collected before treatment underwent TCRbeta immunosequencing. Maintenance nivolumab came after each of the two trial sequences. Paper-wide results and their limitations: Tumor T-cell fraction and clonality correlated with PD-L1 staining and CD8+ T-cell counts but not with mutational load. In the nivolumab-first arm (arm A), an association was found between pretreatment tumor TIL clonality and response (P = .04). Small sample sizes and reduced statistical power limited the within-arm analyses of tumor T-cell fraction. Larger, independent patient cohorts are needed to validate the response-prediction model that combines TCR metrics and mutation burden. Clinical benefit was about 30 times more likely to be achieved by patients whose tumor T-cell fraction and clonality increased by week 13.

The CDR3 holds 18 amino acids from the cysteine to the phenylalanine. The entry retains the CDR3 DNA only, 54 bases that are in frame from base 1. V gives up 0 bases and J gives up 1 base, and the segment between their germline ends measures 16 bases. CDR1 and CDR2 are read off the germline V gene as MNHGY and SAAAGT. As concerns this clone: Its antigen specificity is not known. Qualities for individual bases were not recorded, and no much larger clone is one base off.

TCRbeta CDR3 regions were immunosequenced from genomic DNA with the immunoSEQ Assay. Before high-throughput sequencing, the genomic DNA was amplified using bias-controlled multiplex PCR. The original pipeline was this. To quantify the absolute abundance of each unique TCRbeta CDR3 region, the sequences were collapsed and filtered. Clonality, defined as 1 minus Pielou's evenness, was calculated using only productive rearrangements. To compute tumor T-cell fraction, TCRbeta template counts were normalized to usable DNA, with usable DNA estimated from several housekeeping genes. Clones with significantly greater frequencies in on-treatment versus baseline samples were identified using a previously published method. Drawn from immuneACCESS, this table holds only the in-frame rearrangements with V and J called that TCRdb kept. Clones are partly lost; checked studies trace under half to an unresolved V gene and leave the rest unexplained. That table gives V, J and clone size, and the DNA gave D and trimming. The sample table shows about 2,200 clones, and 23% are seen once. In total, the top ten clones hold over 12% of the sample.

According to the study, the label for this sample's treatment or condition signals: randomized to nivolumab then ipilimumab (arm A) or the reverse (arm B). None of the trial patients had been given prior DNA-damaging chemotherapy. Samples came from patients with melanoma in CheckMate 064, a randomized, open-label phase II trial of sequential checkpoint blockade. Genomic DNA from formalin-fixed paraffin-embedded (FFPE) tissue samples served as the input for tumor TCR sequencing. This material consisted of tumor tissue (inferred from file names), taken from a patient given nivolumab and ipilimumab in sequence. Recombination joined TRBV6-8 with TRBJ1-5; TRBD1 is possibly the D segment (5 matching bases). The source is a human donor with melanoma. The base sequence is TGTGCCAGCAGTTACTCTTACTCCAGGGTGATGAGCAATCAGCCCCAGCATTTT. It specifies CASSYSYSRVMSNQPQHF.